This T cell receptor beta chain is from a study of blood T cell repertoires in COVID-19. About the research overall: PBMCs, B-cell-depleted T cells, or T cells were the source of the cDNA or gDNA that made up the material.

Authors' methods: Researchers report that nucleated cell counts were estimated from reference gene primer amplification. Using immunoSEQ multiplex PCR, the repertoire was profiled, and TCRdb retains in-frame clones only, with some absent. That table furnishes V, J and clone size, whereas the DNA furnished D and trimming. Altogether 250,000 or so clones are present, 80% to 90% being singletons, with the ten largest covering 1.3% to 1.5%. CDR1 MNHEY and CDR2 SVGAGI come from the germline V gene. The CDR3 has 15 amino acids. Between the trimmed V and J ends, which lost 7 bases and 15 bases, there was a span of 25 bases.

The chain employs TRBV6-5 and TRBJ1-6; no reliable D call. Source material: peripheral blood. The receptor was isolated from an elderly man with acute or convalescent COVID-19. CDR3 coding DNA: TGTGCCAGCAAACCAAACAGTATCCTAAATTCAGGCCTCCACTTT. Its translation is CASKPNSILNSGLHF.